A single sample gave rise to the 15 T cell receptor beta chains below, sequenced in a study of blood T cell repertoires in COVID-19. The table came from immunoSEQ multiplex PCR; TCRdb's copy has only in-frame clones and leaves some out. The sample yields about half a million clones, 80% to 90% seen once. Sequencing was carried out using peripheral blood. Receptors were obtained from a human donor in a cohort sampled during active COVID-19.

This sequence joins TRBV11-3 and TRBJ2-1; 7 nucleotides match TRBD2. Losses at the gene ends were 3 bases for V and 7 bases for J; bases not matched to a gene: 9. Germline V gene lookup returns CDR1 SGHNT and CDR2 YENEEA. The CDR3 is 15 residues long. The CDR3 is CASSFVGGSGNEQFF. DNA for the CDR3: TGTGCCAGCAGCTTTGTGGGGGGGAGTGGTAATGAGCAGTTCTTC. Based on the CDR3 plus reference TRBV11-3 and TRBJ2-1, the full variable domain is EAGVVQSPRYKIIEKKQPVAFWCNPISGHNTLYWYLQNLGQGPELLIRYENEEAVDDSQLPKDRFSAERLKGVDSTLKIQPAELGDSAVYLCASSFVGGSGNEQFFGPGTRLTVL.

The genes are TRBV3-1 (or the pseudogene TRBV3-2) and TRBJ1-1, with unresolved D. This CDR3 is built from 13 residues. V gave up 3 bases and J gave up 3 bases, with 8 bases separating them. Germline V gene data show CDR1 as LGHDT and CDR2 as YNNKEL (reference sequence). CDR3 residues: CASSQWGDTEAFF. The CDR3 coding sequence is TGTGCCAGCAGCCAGTGGGGAGACACTGAAGCTTTCTTT.

V gene TRBV7-2 combines with J gene TRBJ2-3; D perhaps matches TRBD2 (5 bases). CDR3 length equals 14 residues. Trimming removed 2 bases at V and 5 bases at J, with 11 bases between. Germline V lookup: CDR1 SGHTA, CDR2 FQGNSA. The CDR3 sequence: CASSLTGVGDTQYF. As DNA, the CDR3 is TGTGCCAGCAGCTTAACCGGGGTGGGAGATACGCAGTATTTT. Full variable domain (outside the CDR3, taken from reference TRBV7-2 and TRBJ2-3): GAGVSQSPSNKVTEKGKDVELRCDPISGHTALYWYRQSLGQGLEFLIYFQGNSAPDKSGLPSDRFSAERTGGSVSTLTIQRTQQEDSAVYLCASSLTGVGDTQYFGPGTRLTVL.

The chain uses TRBV29-1 and TRBJ2-4, with D possibly matching TRBD2 (5 bases). Per the germline V gene, CDR1 is SQVTM and CDR2 is ANQGSEA. This CDR3 spans 14 amino acids. The V and J ends lost 3 bases and 3 bases respectively, with 12 bases between them. CDR3 residues: CSVDRLLDKNIQYF. CDR3 in DNA: TGCAGCGTTGATCGACTATTAGACAAAAACATTCAGTACTTC.

The genes are TRBV20-1 and TRBJ2-2; 9 positions match TRBD2. The J segment lost 5 bases and the V segment lost 3 bases, leaving 4 bases of the junction unmatched. CDR1 and CDR2 (germline): DFQATT, SNEGSKA (reference sequence). The CDR3 has 14 amino acids. Here the CDR3 DNA reads TGCAGTGCTAGTCTTAGCGGGAGTACCGGGGAGCTGTTTTTT. Its translation: CSASLSGSTGELFF.

The chain uses TRBV5-6 and TRBJ2-3, with TRBD2 matching 8 bases. The junction had 9 bases not matched to a gene; V was cut back by 2 bases and J by 4 bases. This CDR3 spans 16 amino acids. Looked up from germline, CDR1 is SGHDT and CDR2 is YYEEEE. The CDR3 nucleotides read TGTGCCAGCAGCTTTTTCGGAACTAGCGGACCAGATACGCAGTATTTT. Translating gives CASSFFGTSGPDTQYF. The entire variable domain, with the rest obtained from reference TRBV5-6 and TRBJ2-3, is as follows: DAGVTQSPTHLIKTRGQQVTLRCSPKSGHDTVSWYQQALGQGPQFIFQYYEEEERQRGNFPDRFSGHQFPNYSSELNVNALLLGDSALYLCASSFFGTSGPDTQYFGPGTRLTVL.

V gene TRBV28 combines with J gene TRBJ2-7; 9 bases agree with TRBD2. Germline V gene data show CDR1 as MDHEN and CDR2 as SYDVKM. V was pared by 2 bases and J by 7 bases, with 6 bases of the junction left unmatched. This CDR3 has 14 residues. The CDR3: CASSLLAGGWEQYF. Written as DNA, the CDR3 is TGTGCCAGCAGTTTACTCGCGGGAGGGTGGGAGCAGTACTTC.

This clone came up a few times. The rearrangement links TRBV5-8 to TRBJ1-2, with a weak D call TRBD1 (6 bases). Between the trimmed V and J ends, which lost 1 base and 8 bases, there was a span of 21 bases. The CDR3 extends over 16 amino acids. The germline V gene has CDR1 SGHTS and CDR2 YDEGEE. The CDR3 is CASSLTGDTELGGYTF. In DNA, the CDR3 is TGTGCCAGCAGCTTGACCGGGGACACGGAGCTAGGAGGCTACACCTTC.

This clone showed up just once. The chain combines TRBV7-9 with TRBJ1-4; D is ambiguous. This CDR3 has 14 amino acids. Germline lookup yields CDR1 SEHNR and CDR2 FQNEAQ (reference sequence). The V end lost 2 bases, the J end lost 7 bases, and 11 bases lay between the germline ends. As DNA, the CDR3 is TGTGCCAGCAGCTTATGGCCCAGTTTTGAAAAACTGTTTTTT. Amino acid sequence: CASSLWPSFEKLFF. Complete variable domain (other parts from reference TRBV7-9 and TRBJ1-4): DTGVSQNPRHKITKRGQNVTFRCDPISEHNRLYWYRQTLGQGPEFLTYFQNEAQLEKSRLLSDRFSAERPKGSFSTLEIQRTEQGDSAMYLCASSLWPSFEKLFFGSGTQLSVL.

In this sample, this clone turned up once. The junction departs from the called germline gene at one end, perhaps through a read error. This chain joins TRBV7-7 and TRBJ2-5, with TRBD1 identical over 8 bases. The CDR3 extends over 14 amino acids. Germline V lookup: CDR1 SSHAT, CDR2 FNYEAQ (reference sequence). The CDR3 region has the DNA TGTGCTAGCAGCCGGACAGGGTCTCAAGAGACCCAGTACTTC. Its protein product is CASSRTGSQETQYF.

V is TRBV9 and J is TRBJ2-3, with 10 bases identical to TRBD1. Looked up from germline, CDR1 is SGDLS and CDR2 is YYNGEE. CDR3 length: 17 amino acids. J lost 3 bases, V lost 1 base, and 8 bases had no gene match. Written as DNA, the CDR3 is TGTGCCAGCAGCGTAAGCTTCCGGGACAGGGGAACAGATACGCAGTATTTT. It encodes CASSVSFRDRGTDTQYF.

As to this clone: Other DNA sequences in the same sample also yield this CDR3. The rearrangement joins TRBV29-1 to TRBJ2-3; D uncertain. The ends were cut back, 4 bases at V and 5 bases at J, with 7 bases in the middle. The CDR3 spans 11 residues. The V gene's germline CDR1 is SQVTM and CDR2 ANQGSEA. The CDR3 spells CSVVRLDTQYF. CDR3 sequence (DNA): TGCAGCGTTGTGCGCTTAGATACGCAGTATTTT.

This chain connects TRBV18 to TRBJ1-2; weak D call: TRBD1 (5 bases). This CDR3 has 16 residues. Germline V gene sequence: CDR1 KGHSH, CDR2 LQKENI. Between the trimmed V and J ends, which lost 3 bases and 2 bases, there was a span of 16 bases. The CDR3 nucleotides read TGTGCCAGCTCACCCCAACAGGAACAAGGGAACTATGGCTACACCTTC. Translated: CASSPQQEQGNYGYTF.

A single count supports this clone. The V call is TRBV12-3 or TRBV12-4, the J call TRBJ2-1; 7 nucleotides agree with TRBD2. The CDR3 is 12 residues long. The V and J ends lost 8 bases and 4 bases, in that order; junction bases with no gene match: 2. The CDR3 coding sequence is TGTGCCAGCGGGAGGGGTTACAATGAGCAGTTCTTC. Protein product: CASGRGYNEQFF.

This rearrangement joins TRBV19 to TRBJ1-2, with D tentatively TRBD1 (5 bases). The V end was cut by 2 bases, the J end by 1 base, with 11 bases between. The V gene's germline CDR1 is LNHDA and CDR2 SQIVND (reference sequence). This CDR3 has 15 amino acids. CDR3 amino acids: CASSIQGSNNYGYTF. Written as DNA, the CDR3 is TGTGCCAGTAGTATACAGGGCAGCAATAACTATGGCTACACCTTC. The entire variable domain, with the rest obtained from reference TRBV19 and TRBJ1-2, is as follows: DGGITQSPKYLFRKEGQNVTLSCEQNLNHDAMYWYRQDPGQGLRLIYYSQIVNDFQKGDIAEGYSVSREKKESFPLTVTSAQKNPTAFYLCASSIQGSNNYGYTFGSGTRLTVV.